A selection of T cell receptor beta chains follows, all from one sample in a study of blood T cell repertoires in COVID-19. The assay was immunoSEQ multiplex PCR, and TCRdb's table has in-frame clones only and misses some. The sample has roughly 200,000 clones; around 80% are singletons. Sequenced sample: peripheral blood. The receptors shown here come from a woman in her 70s with acute or convalescent COVID-19. CDR3s include the opening cysteine and the closing phenylalanine or tryptophan. A D gene is named only where the DNA matches it firmly. Rows give clone size only sometimes, using once, few, many, or a class for an expanded clone.

V	D	J	size	DNA	CDR3
TRBV28	TRBD1	TRBJ1-4	-	TGTGCCAGCAGTCCCCCGACAGGGAATAGTGAAAAACTGTTTTTT	CASSPPTGNSEKLFF
TRBV10-3	-	TRBJ2-5	-	TGTGCCATCAGTGAGTCGTACGGACTCCAAGAGACCCAGTACTTC	CAISESYGLQETQYF
TRBV3-1/TRBV3-2	TRBD2	TRBJ2-3	-	TGTGCCAGCAGCCAAGGGGGCGGGGGGCTCTCAGATACGCAGTATTTT	CASSQGGGGLSDTQYF
TRBV6-6	TRBD1	TRBJ1-2	-	TGTGCCAGCAGCCCTGACAGGGGAGGAGGCTACACCTTC	CASSPDRGGGYTF
TRBV27	-	TRBJ1-1	-	TGTGCCAGCAGTTTATCGAGGGGGGGTGCGAGTGGAGCTTTCTTT	CASSLSRGGASGAFF
TRBV19	-	TRBJ1-5	-	TGTGCCAGTACCACGTGGGGCCAGGGCGGCTGGCGTCAGCCCCAGCATTTT	CASTTWGQGGWRQPQHF
TRBV29-1	-	TRBJ1-1	once	TGCAGCGTTGAGCGGCAGTTGAACACTGAAGCTTTCTTT	CSVERQLNTEAFF
TRBV2	TRBD1	TRBJ1-4	-	TGTGCCAGCAGTGACCCTCGCCCTCAGGACAGGGTCGAGGAAAAACTGTTTTTT	CASSDPRPQDRVEEKLFF
TRBV10-3	-	TRBJ1-1	-	TGTGCCATCACCGGAAAGGGGCAGGACACTGAAGCTTTCTTT	CAITGKGQDTEAFF
TRBV2	TRBD1	TRBJ2-5	-	TGTGCCAGCAGGAGGGACAGCCAAGAGACCCAGTACTTC	CASRRDSQETQYF
TRBV5-1	TRBD1	TRBJ2-7	-	TGCGCCAGCAGCCCTGGGGGGACAGGGGGCGCCGGACAGTACTTC	CASSPGGTGGAGQYF
TRBV5-8	TRBD2	TRBJ2-3	-	TGTGCCAGCAGCTTGCTCCTAGCGGGAGGGTCCCGCACAGATACGCAGTATTTT	CASSLLLAGGSRTDTQYF
TRBV10-3	TRBD2	TRBJ2-5	-	TGTGCCATCAGTGGGCACGGGACTAGCGGCCAAGAGACCCAGTACTTC	CAISGHGTSGQETQYF
TRBV2	-	TRBJ1-2	few	TGTGCCAGCAGTGAATCAGGGAACTATGGCTACACCTTC	CASSESGNYGYTF
TRBV28	-	TRBJ1-3	-	TGTGCCAGCAGTTCACCGAGCCTCTTAGAGGGAAACACCATATATTTT	CASSSPSLLEGNTIYF
TRBV28	-	TRBJ1-5	few	TGTGCCAGCACCCCCGGAGGGGAGGGCAATCAGCCCCAGCATTTT	CASTPGGEGNQPQHF
TRBV28	-	TRBJ1-5	-	TGTGCCAGCAGACGTGCCCTCGGGGAATTTGGCAATCAGCCCCAGCATTTT	CASRRALGEFGNQPQHF
TRBV11-1	-	TRBJ2-3	-	TGTGCCAGCAGCTTAGGAGGCAGCACAGATACGCAGTATTTT	CASSLGGSTDTQYF
TRBV28	TRBD1	TRBJ1-5	-	TGTGCCAGCAACAGCCCGGGACAGGTCCGACGGAATCAGCCCCAGCATTTT	CASNSPGQVRRNQPQHF
TRBV28	TRBD1	TRBJ2-7	-	TGTGCCAGCAGTTCCGACAGGGGATTGTACGAGCAGTACTTC	CASSSDRGLYEQYF
TRBV19	-	TRBJ2-5	-	TGTGCCAGTAGTGCTCGGGGGGAGACCCAGTACTTC	CASSARGETQYF
TRBV27	-	TRBJ2-7	few	TGTGCCAGCAGTTTGGAGGGACCTCTGGGGGGGCAGTACTTC	CASSLEGPLGGQYF
TRBV5-1	TRBD2	TRBJ2-3	once	TGCGCCAGCAGCTGGGGGACTAGCGGGAGCACAGATACGCAGTATTTT	CASSWGTSGSTDTQYF
TRBV2	-	TRBJ1-1	-	TGTGCCAGCAGTGGGGAGACCGGGGTAACCACTGAAGCTTTCTTT	CASSGETGVTTEAFF
TRBV5-5	-	TRBJ2-5	-	TGTGCCAGCAGGCACACTAGAGTCGAGACCCAGTACTTC	CASRHTRVETQYF
TRBV20-1	TRBD1	TRBJ2-1	few	TGCAGTGCTGACAGGGACGGTCGGCAGTTCTTC	CSADRDGRQFF
TRBV12-3/TRBV12-4	-	TRBJ1-3	few	TGTGCCAGCTGCAGAAGCTCTGGAAACACCATATATTTT	CASCRSSGNTIYF
TRBV19	TRBD1	TRBJ2-1	-	TGTGCCAGTACAGGGACAGGGGACAATGAGCAGTTCTTC	CASTGTGDNEQFF
TRBV2	TRBD1	TRBJ1-2	-	TGTGCCAGCAGTGCCCAGGGGGTTTTTGACTACACCTTC	CASSAQGVFDYTF
TRBV28	-	TRBJ1-3	-	TGTGCCACGTATACGGGGTCCAGCTCTGGAAACACCATATATTTT	CATYTGSSSGNTIYF
TRBV2	TRBD2	TRBJ2-3	-	TGTGCCAGCACGGGACTAGCGTGGGCAGATACGCAGTATTTT	CASTGLAWADTQYF
TRBV10-1	-	TRBJ2-7	-	TGCGCCAGCAGTTCGACAGGCTCGACCTACGAGCAGTACTTC	CASSSTGSTYEQYF
TRBV24-1	TRBD1	TRBJ2-2	-	TGTGCCACCAGTGATCCGGGACAGGCGAACACCGGGGAGCTGTTTTTT	CATSDPGQANTGELFF
TRBV5-1	TRBD1	TRBJ1-2	-	TGCGCCAGCAGCTCAACCGGGACAGGGGAGCATGGCTACACCTTC	CASSSTGTGEHGYTF
TRBV5-3	TRBD1	TRBJ1-6	-	TGTGCCAGACAGAGACAGGGGGCGGAGAATTCACCCCTCCACTTT	CARQRQGAENSPLHF
TRBV28	TRBD1	TRBJ1-2	-	TGTGCCAGCAGTTTAATAGGACAGGGCTATGGCTACACCTTC	CASSLIGQGYGYTF
TRBV6-5	-	TRBJ1-1	-	TGTGCCAGCAGTATCGACGGGGACACTGAAGCTTTCTTT	CASSIDGDTEAFF